Listed below are T cell receptor beta chains from one sample, sequenced in a study of T cell responses to AZD1222 COVID-19 vaccine. The protocol was immunoSEQ multiplex PCR, while the TCRdb copy is restricted to in-frame clones and leaves out a portion. The repertoire includes roughly 93,000 clones, about nine tenths of them detected once, and 1.6% sits in the top ten. This material consisted of peripheral blood, taken on day 0 of AZD1222 vaccination. These receptors were obtained from an adult in good health. Each CDR3 is given with its conserved first and last residue. Fields, in order: J gene, V gene, CDR3 protein.

J gene: TRBJ2-5
V gene: TRBV7-9
CDR3 protein: CASSRFDGGAVKTQYF

J gene: TRBJ1-2
V gene: TRBV11-2
CDR3 protein: CASSPAGVGYTF

J gene: TRBJ1-3
V gene: TRBV14
CDR3 protein: CASSQVLQVRSGNTIYF

J gene: TRBJ2-5
V gene: TRBV12-5
CDR3 protein: CASVRGIGETQYF

J gene: TRBJ1-2
V gene: TRBV4-2
CDR3 protein: CASSQTLETNYGYTF

J gene: TRBJ2-3
V gene: TRBV11-3
CDR3 protein: CASSLGSGGTDTQYF

J gene: TRBJ2-7
V gene: TRBV4-1
CDR3 protein: CASSQEETTAREQYF

J gene: TRBJ1-1
V gene: TRBV28
CDR3 protein: CASRRALDRGLDTEAFF

J gene: TRBJ2-3
V gene: TRBV2
CDR3 protein: CASTETRRTDTQYF

J gene: TRBJ1-2
V gene: TRBV5-1
CDR3 protein: CASSLDPRNYGYTF

J gene: TRBJ2-5
V gene: TRBV28
CDR3 protein: CASSLRGPRPGYF

J gene: TRBJ1-2
V gene: TRBV15
CDR3 protein: CATSRDLETNYGYTF

J gene: TRBJ2-7
V gene: TRBV2
CDR3 protein: CANGQGYHEQYF

J gene: TRBJ1-6
V gene: TRBV30
CDR3 protein: CAWSGNSPLHF

J gene: TRBJ1-6
V gene: TRBV5-1
CDR3 protein: CASRPLSGGVDSPLHF

J gene: TRBJ2-7
V gene: TRBV28
CDR3 protein: CASSRNYEQYF

J gene: TRBJ1-6
V gene: TRBV9
CDR3 protein: CASSVSQGVAPLHF

J gene: TRBJ2-1
V gene: TRBV5-6
CDR3 protein: CASSLEGTRYLPHNEQFF

J gene: TRBJ2-7
V gene: TRBV4-2
CDR3 protein: CASSQTAAYEQYF

J gene: TRBJ1-1
V gene: TRBV4-1
CDR3 protein: CASSPSLTGRTEAFF

J gene: TRBJ2-2
V gene: TRBV12-3/TRBV12-4
CDR3 protein: CASSPPGVGELFF

J gene: TRBJ1-1
V gene: TRBV14
CDR3 protein: CASSNSGGRLRSEAFF

J gene: TRBJ1-1
V gene: TRBV10-3
CDR3 protein: CATGPTGNTEAFF

J gene: TRBJ1-2
V gene: TRBV4-1
CDR3 protein: CASSQEGARAAYGYTF

J gene: TRBJ1-1
V gene: TRBV7-3
CDR3 protein: CASSLTARGQGEAFF

J gene: TRBJ2-7
V gene: TRBV20-1
CDR3 protein: CSASNGQLSYEQYF

J gene: TRBJ1-6
V gene: TRBV2
CDR3 protein: CASIVDSNNSPLHF

J gene: TRBJ1-1
V gene: TRBV24-1
CDR3 protein: CATSDLHPGNTEAFF

J gene: TRBJ2-3
V gene: TRBV4-1
CDR3 protein: CASSRFGDTQYF

J gene: TRBJ1-5
V gene: TRBV4-2
CDR3 protein: CASSQVEVNQPQHF

J gene: TRBJ2-3
V gene: TRBV25-1
CDR3 protein: CASSVRTGSADTQYF

J gene: TRBJ2-3
V gene: TRBV19
CDR3 protein: CASSPGQGFSSTDTQYF

J gene: TRBJ2-1
V gene: TRBV27
CDR3 protein: CASSGAGGPPNEQFF

J gene: TRBJ2-1
V gene: TRBV4-1
CDR3 protein: CASSQVPAGFSNEQFF

J gene: TRBJ2-2
V gene: TRBV9
CDR3 protein: CASSVANRWGGELFF

J gene: TRBJ1-2
V gene: TRBV7-8
CDR3 protein: CASTPLGGGGYGYTF

J gene: TRBJ1-2
V gene: TRBV5-1
CDR3 protein: CASSWGPGGDYGYTF

J gene: TRBJ2-6
V gene: TRBV28
CDR3 protein: CASRQPSSGANVLTF

J gene: TRBJ2-3
V gene: TRBV9
CDR3 protein: CASSVEKRGGTDTQYF

J gene: TRBJ2-2
V gene: TRBV7-3
CDR3 protein: CASSLTGFASTGELFF

J gene: TRBJ2-1
V gene: TRBV6-1
CDR3 protein: CASSEAGLATEQFF

J gene: TRBJ2-6
V gene: TRBV4-2
CDR3 protein: CASTSGGASGANVLTF

J gene: TRBJ1-4
V gene: TRBV19
CDR3 protein: CASKSRDEKLFF

J gene: TRBJ1-2
V gene: TRBV6-6
CDR3 protein: CASSRLVWEDYGYTF

J gene: TRBJ1-6
V gene: TRBV7-8
CDR3 protein: CASSLAKTGGSYNSPLHF

J gene: TRBJ1-1
V gene: TRBV7-9
CDR3 protein: CASSLARTTEAFF

J gene: TRBJ1-4
V gene: TRBV30
CDR3 protein: CAWTPWGVGKLFF